This entry is about one TCR beta chain. The data derive from a study of blood T cell repertoires in COVID-19. The CDR3 is made up of 13 amino acids. Libraries were prepared by immunoSEQ multiplex PCR; TCRdb keeps only in-frame clonotypes and omits some of them. The sample lists about 230,000 clones, 65% to 90% occurring once. This TCR was recovered from a woman between 50 and 59 years old with acute or convalescent COVID-19. V is TRBV21-1 and J is TRBJ1-4. TRBV21-1 is labeled a pseudogene. The specimen sequenced was peripheral blood. In DNA, the CDR3 is TGTGCCAGCAGCAACGGAGAGAATGAAAAACTGTTTTTT. This gives the protein CASSNGENEKLFF.